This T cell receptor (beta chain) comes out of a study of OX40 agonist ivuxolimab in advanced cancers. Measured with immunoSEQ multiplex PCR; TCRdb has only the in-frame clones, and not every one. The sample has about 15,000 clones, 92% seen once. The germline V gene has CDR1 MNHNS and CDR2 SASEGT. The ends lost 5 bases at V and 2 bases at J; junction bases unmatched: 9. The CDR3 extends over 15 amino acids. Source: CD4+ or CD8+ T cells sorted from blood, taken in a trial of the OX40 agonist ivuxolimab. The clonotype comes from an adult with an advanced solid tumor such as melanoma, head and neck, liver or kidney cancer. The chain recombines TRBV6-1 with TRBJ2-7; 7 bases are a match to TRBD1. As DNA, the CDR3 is TGTGCCAGCAGTAACTATCAGGGGGTTCCCTACGAGCAGTACTTC. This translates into CASSNYQGVPYEQYF.